Listed here are 4 T cell receptor beta chains from one sample, sequenced in a study of T cell changes during pregnancy in multiple sclerosis. The repertoire was sequenced with immunoSEQ multiplex PCR; TCRdb's copy has only in-frame clones and lacks some. The sample lists roughly 35,000 clones, approximately 90% occurring once. The specimen was CD8+ T cells from peripheral blood mononuclear cells, collected in the first trimester of pregnancy. The receptors come from a female donor with multiple sclerosis, enrolled in a pregnancy study.

This sequence joins TRBV2 and TRBJ2-1, with a possible D match to TRBD2 (5 bases). CDR3 length equals 14 residues. The V and J ends lost 5 bases and 8 bases respectively, with 16 bases between them. Germline V gene data show CDR1 as SNHLY and CDR2 as FYNNEI. CDR3: CASSQDSSLDEQFF. The CDR3 bases are TGTGCCAGCAGTCAGGACTCATCTCTCGATGAGCAGTTCTTC. Looking up the rest from reference TRBV2 and TRBJ2-1 gives the full variable domain: EPEVTQTPSHQVTQMGQEVILRCVPISNHLYFYWYRQILGQKVEFLVSFYNNEISEKSEIFDDQFSVERPDGSNFTLKIRSTKLEDSAMYFCASSQDSSLDEQFFGPGTRLTVL.

V and J are TRBV28 and TRBJ2-1, with 10 positions matching TRBD2. Germline CDR1 MDHEN, CDR2 SYDVKM. J was trimmed by 3 bases and V by 5 bases; bases with no gene match: 1. The CDR3 loop spans 14 amino acids. CDR3 DNA: TGTGCCAGCAGTCCTAGCGGGAGCTACAATGAGCAGTTCTTC. It encodes CASSPSGSYNEQFF.

This chain connects TRBV7-8 to TRBJ2-1, with 7 nucleotides matching TRBD2. Germline V lookup: CDR1 SGHVS, CDR2 FQNEAQ. The CDR3 spans 15 residues. V lost 7 bases, J lost 7 bases, and 13 bases stayed unmatched. The CDR3 DNA reads TGTGCCAGCACCCATCGAGGGGCGGGAGTTAATGAGCAGTTCTTC. Protein sequence: CASTHRGAGVNEQFF.

This clone was recorded once. The rearrangement joins TRBV9 to TRBJ2-2, with a tentative D call TRBD1 (5 bases). V lost 0 bases, J lost 4 bases, and 10 bases lay in between. Germline V gene lookup returns CDR1 SGDLS and CDR2 YYNGEE. The length of the CDR3 is 15 residues. The CDR3 coding sequence is TGTGCCAGCAGCGTAGCAGGGTCCGGCACCGGGGAGCTGTTTTTT. Its protein product is CASSVAGSGTGELFF.